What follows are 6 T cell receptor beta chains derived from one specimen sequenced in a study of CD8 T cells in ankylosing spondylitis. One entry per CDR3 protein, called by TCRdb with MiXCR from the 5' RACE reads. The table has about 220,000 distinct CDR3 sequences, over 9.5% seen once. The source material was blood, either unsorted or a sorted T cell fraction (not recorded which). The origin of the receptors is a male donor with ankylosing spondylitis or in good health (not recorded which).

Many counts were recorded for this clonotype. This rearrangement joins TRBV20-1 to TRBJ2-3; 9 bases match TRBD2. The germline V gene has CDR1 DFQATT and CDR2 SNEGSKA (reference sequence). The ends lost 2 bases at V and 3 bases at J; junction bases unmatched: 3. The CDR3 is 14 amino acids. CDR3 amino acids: CSARPGLATDTQYF. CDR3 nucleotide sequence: TGCAGTGCTAGACCCGGACTAGCGACAGATACGCAGTATTTT.

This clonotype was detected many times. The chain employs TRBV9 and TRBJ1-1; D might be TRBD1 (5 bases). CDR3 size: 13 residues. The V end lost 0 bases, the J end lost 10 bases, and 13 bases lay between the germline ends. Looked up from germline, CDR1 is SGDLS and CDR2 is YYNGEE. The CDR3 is CASSVDSLGGAFF. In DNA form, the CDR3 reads TGTGCCAGCAGCGTAGATTCTTTGGGGGGAGCTTTCTTT.

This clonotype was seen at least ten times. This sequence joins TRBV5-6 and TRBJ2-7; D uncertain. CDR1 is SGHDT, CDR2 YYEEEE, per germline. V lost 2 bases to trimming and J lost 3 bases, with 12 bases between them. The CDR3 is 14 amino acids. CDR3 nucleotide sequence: TGTGCCAGCAGCTTAGGACGTATCCTCTACGAGCAGTACTTC. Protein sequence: CASSLGRILYEQYF. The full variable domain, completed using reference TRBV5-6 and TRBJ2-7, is DAGVTQSPTHLIKTRGQQVTLRCSPKSGHDTVSWYQQALGQGPQFIFQYYEEEERQRGNFPDRFSGHQFPNYSSELNVNALLLGDSALYLCASSLGRILYEQYFGPGTRLTVT.

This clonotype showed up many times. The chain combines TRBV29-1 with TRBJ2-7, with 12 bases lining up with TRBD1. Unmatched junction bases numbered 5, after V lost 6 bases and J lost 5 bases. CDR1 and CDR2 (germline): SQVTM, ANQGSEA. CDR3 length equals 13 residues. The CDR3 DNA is TGCAGCGTCTGGGACAGGGGGCGAAACGAGCAGTACTTC. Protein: CSVWDRGRNEQYF.

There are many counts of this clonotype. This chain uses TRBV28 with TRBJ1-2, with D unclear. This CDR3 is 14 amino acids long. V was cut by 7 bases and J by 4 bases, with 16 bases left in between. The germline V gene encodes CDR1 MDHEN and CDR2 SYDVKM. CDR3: CASTPPGDSYGYTF. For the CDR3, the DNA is TGTGCCAGCACCCCCCCCGGGGATAGCTATGGCTACACCTTC.

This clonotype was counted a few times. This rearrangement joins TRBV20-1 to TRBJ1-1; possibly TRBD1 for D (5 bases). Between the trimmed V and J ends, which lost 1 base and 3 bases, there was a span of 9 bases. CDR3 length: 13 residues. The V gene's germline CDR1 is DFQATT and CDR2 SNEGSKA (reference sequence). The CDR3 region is CSARVSQDTEAFF. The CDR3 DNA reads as TGCAGTGCTAGAGTGTCACAGGACACTGAAGCTTTCTTT.